The 7 T cell receptor beta chains below come from one sample, sequenced in a study of shared clonotypes between healthy human individuals. Using immunoSEQ multiplex PCR, the repertoire was profiled, and TCRdb retains in-frame clones only, with some absent. The sample includes hundreds of thousands of clones, 55% to 85% of them seen just once. The specimen was memory CD4+ T cells sorted from blood. The subset is: CD45RA-negative fraction. Every receptor here comes from a woman aged 30 to 39 in good health.

This chain links TRBV7-2 with TRBJ1-3, with D unresolved. The V end lost 5 bases, the J end lost 3 bases, and 8 bases lay between the germline ends. The CDR3 is 13 residues long. Per germline, CDR1 SGHTA and CDR2 FQGNSA. CDR3 protein: CASSPRVGNTIYF. In DNA, the CDR3 is TGTGCCAGCAGCCCCCGTGTTGGAAACACCATATATTTT.

This clone was picked up one time. The chain joins TRBV5-6 to TRBJ2-2, with D maybe TRBD1 (5 bases). The CDR3 has 16 residues. CDR1 and CDR2 (germline): SGHDT, YYEEEE. V was trimmed by 1 base and J by 1 base, leaving 11 bases between them. The CDR3 DNA follows: TGTGCCAGCAGCTTGTCAGGGTGGGGGAACACCGGGGAGCTGTTTTTT. This sequence encodes CASSLSGWGNTGELFF.

This clone was detected once. The V call is TRBV7-3, the J call TRBJ2-2; 7 bases agree with TRBD1. Germline values: CDR1 SGHTA, CDR2 FQGTGA. The trim removed 5 bases at V and 5 bases at J, leaving 8 bases unmatched. The length of the CDR3 is 15 residues. The chain's CDR3 is CASSPTGHTTGELFF. CDR3 coding DNA: TGTGCCAGCAGCCCGACAGGGCATACGACCGGGGAGCTGTTTTTT.

The genes are TRBV15 and TRBJ2-3, with TRBD2 identical over 12 bases. CDR3 length: 17 amino acids. Trimming took 1 base from V and 4 from J; bases not matched to a gene: 6. From germline, CDR1 is LNHNV and CDR2 YYDKDF (reference sequence). This chain's CDR3 is CATSRGALAGGSDTQYF. CDR3 bases: TGTGCCACCAGCAGAGGGGCCCTAGCGGGAGGGTCAGATACGCAGTATTTT.

The table lists this clone with a few counts. The chain employs TRBV15 and TRBJ2-2, with D hard to call. Deletions cut 3 bases from V and 3 bases from J, with 11 bases between. This CDR3 is 15 amino acids long. Germline V gene lookup returns CDR1 LNHNV and CDR2 YYDKDF (reference sequence). Written as DNA, the CDR3 is TGTGCCACCAGCAGTGGAAGTCAGGACACCGGGGAGCTGTTTTTT. The encoded protein is CATSSGSQDTGELFF.

V usage is TRBV27 and J usage is TRBJ1-1; D is ambiguous. Germline V gene lookup returns CDR1 MNHEY and CDR2 SMNVEV (reference sequence). This CDR3 contains 11 residues. Trimming pared 5 bases from V and 8 bases from J, leaving 9 bases between. The CDR3 coding sequence is TGTGCCAGCAGTGACGGGAGGGAAGCTTTCTTT. It yields the protein CASSDGREAFF.

This clone was detected only a few times. The same CDR3 also results from other DNA sequences found in this sample. The chain couples TRBV5-1 to TRBJ2-7; TRBD2 agrees at 9 bases. The CDR3 consists of 14 residues. The junction had 1 base not matched to a gene; V was cut back by 2 bases and J by 1 base. CDR1 SGHRS and CDR2 YFSETQ come from the germline V gene. The CDR3 loop is CASSFSGGSYEQYF. CDR3 DNA sequence: TGCGCCAGCAGCTTTAGCGGGGGTTCCTACGAGCAGTACTTC.